The 28 T cell receptor beta chains reported below all come from one sample, sequenced in a study of cytomegalovirus exposure and HLA in healthy donors. In the PCR, 60 Vbeta and 13 Jbeta primers were used. Some clones are missing from TCRdb's copy, which holds only in-frame ones; the method was immunoSEQ multiplex PCR. This repertoire shows approximately 140,000 clones, more than 75% found once; its top ten account for approximately 4%. Sequencing was performed on PBMCs. The receptors here all came from a man aged 18 to 29 in good health and CMV-seronegative.

This clone was picked up a small number of times. This rearrangement joins TRBV5-3 to TRBJ2-7; 15 bases line up with TRBD2. TRBV5-3 falls under the ORF class, with uncertain function. This CDR3 comprises 16 residues. The V and J ends lost 4 bases and 2 bases, in that order; junction bases with no gene match: 4. The CDR3 sequence: CARSPGLAGGTYEQYF. CDR3 DNA: TGTGCCAGAAGCCCGGGACTAGCGGGAGGTACCTACGAGCAGTACTTC.

This sequence joins TRBV13 and TRBJ1-3; D is uncertain. The CDR3 length is 15 residues. The V gene lost 5 bases and the J gene lost 0 bases, with 11 bases spanning the gap. The germline gives CDR1 PRHDT, CDR2 FYEKMQ (reference sequence). The CDR3 DNA follows: TGTGCCAGCAGCCCGACTGGTAGCTCTGGAAACACCATATATTTT. Encoded protein: CASSPTGSSGNTIYF.

The V and J genes are TRBV27 and TRBJ1-5, with 8 bases aligning to TRBD1. Germline lookup yields CDR1 MNHEY and CDR2 SMNVEV (reference sequence). V dropped 0 bases and J dropped 5; count of bases not matched to a gene: 3. The CDR3 loop spans 15 amino acids. As DNA, the CDR3 is TGTGCCAGCAGTTTATCACCAGGGGGCGATCAGCCCCAGCATTTT. Amino acids: CASSLSPGGDQPQHF.

The chain links TRBV7-7 to TRBJ2-5; 9 bases are a match to TRBD1. Germline-derived CDR1 and CDR2 are SSHAT and FNYEAQ (reference sequence). The CDR3 sequence is 14 residues long. V lost 1 base to trimming and J lost 11 bases; unmatched junction nucleotides: 8. In DNA form, the CDR3 reads TGTGCCAGCAGCTTAGGGGGGACAGGGCAAGAGCAGTACTTC. Translated: CASSLGGTGQEQYF.

The chain employs TRBV10-3 and TRBJ1-1; D ambiguous. Trimming left V 1 base short and J 1 base short, with 10 bases between. CDR3 length: 15 amino acids. The germline V gene has CDR1 ENHRY and CDR2 SYGVKD. The CDR3 region has the DNA TGTGCCATCAGTGAGTTTCGACTGGAGAACACTGAAGCTTTCTTT. Amino acid sequence: CAISEFRLENTEAFF.

This clone was counted once. The V call is TRBV7-9, the J call TRBJ1-4; 8 nucleotides line up with TRBD1. The CDR3 runs 13 residues. CDR1 is SEHNR, CDR2 FQNEAQ, per germline (reference sequence). V dropped 3 bases and J dropped 8; count of bases not matched to a gene: 2. CDR3 nucleotides: TGTGCCAGCAGCTTGACAGGGGAGGAAAAACTGTTTTTT. Its protein is CASSLTGEEKLFF.

The genes are TRBV6-4 and TRBJ2-2; 9 nucleotides line up with TRBD2. This CDR3 spans 15 amino acids. Germline V gene sequence: CDR1 MRHNA, CDR2 SNTAGT. After removal of 6 bases from V and 5 bases from J, the junction contained 7 bases not matched to a gene. Here the CDR3 DNA reads TGTGCCAGCAGGCTACTAGCGGGTTCGACCGGGGAGCTGTTTTTT. Its translation: CASRLLAGSTGELFF.

A single count supports this clone. The CDR3 spells CASSPTVEEETQYF. In DNA form, the CDR3 reads TGTGCCAGCTCACCTACGGTGGAGGAAGAGACCCAGTACTTC. V gene TRBV18 combines with J gene TRBJ2-5; D possibly corresponds to TRBD2 (5 bases). In germline, CDR1 is KGHSH, CDR2 LQKENI. This CDR3 contains 14 residues. Trimming removed 3 bases from V and 3 bases from J, with 11 bases in between.

V and J are TRBV7-3 and TRBJ2-1; 11 bases are shared with TRBD2. The length of the CDR3 is 15 residues. In germline, CDR1 is SGHTA, CDR2 FQGTGA. Trimming removed 5 bases from V and 7 bases from J; junction bases left unmatched: 7. In DNA form, the CDR3 reads TGTGCCAGCAGCCCCCGACTAGCGGGGATGAATGAGCAGTTCTTC. Translating gives CASSPRLAGMNEQFF. Full variable domain (missing parts from reference TRBV7-3 and TRBJ2-1): GAGVSQTPSNKVTEKGKYVELRCDPISGHTALYWYRQSLGQGPEFLIYFQGTGAADDSGLPNDRFFAVRPEGSVSTLKIQRTERGDSAVYLCASSPRLAGMNEQFFGPGTRLTVL.

This clone was seen only a few times. The V gene is TRBV27, the J gene TRBJ2-7, with 9 bases lining up with TRBD2. CDR3 length equals 15 residues. V shed 5 bases and J 0 bases; nucleotides not matched to a gene: 5. Germline V CDR1 and CDR2: MNHEY, SMNVEV (reference sequence). The CDR3 region has the DNA TGTGCCAGCAGTCCCCTTAGCGGGAGCTCCTACGAGCAGTACTTC. Its protein product is CASSPLSGSSYEQYF.

This rearrangement joins TRBV5-4 to TRBJ2-3, with 10 bases aligning to TRBD2. CDR3 length: 15 residues. Germline V gives CDR1 SGHNT, CDR2 YYREEE (reference sequence). Losses at the gene ends were 4 bases for V and 2 bases for J; bases not matched to a gene: 4. Here the CDR3 reads CASSITSGVTDTQYF. The CDR3 DNA is TGTGCCAGCAGCATAACTAGCGGGGTCACAGATACGCAGTATTTT.

V usage is TRBV5-4 and J usage is TRBJ2-7; D unclear. The CDR3 length is 14 residues. Germline V CDR1 and CDR2: SGHNT, YYREEE (reference sequence). V was pared by 6 bases and J by 5 bases, with 18 bases between. The CDR3 sequence: CASTRSGYTHEQYF. The CDR3 bases are TGTGCCAGCACCCGGTCGGGTTACACCCACGAGCAGTACTTC.

The gene calls are TRBV28 and TRBJ2-2, with 9 bases that match TRBD1. Germline lookup yields CDR1 MDHEN and CDR2 SYDVKM. Germline trimming cut 4 bases from V and 5 bases from J; bases unmatched to any gene: 8. This CDR3 is 16 amino acids long. The CDR3 sequence is CASSSSGTGQTGELFF. In nucleotides, the CDR3 is TGTGCCAGCAGTTCTTCCGGGACAGGGCAGACCGGGGAGCTGTTTTTT.

This clone appeared a single time. The chain joins TRBV30 to TRBJ2-5; the match to TRBD2 covers 9 bases. With 3 bases clipped from V and 9 bases from J, the junction kept 11 bases outside the gene matches. The CDR3 extends over 14 amino acids. Germline V gene lookup returns CDR1 GTSNPN and CDR2 SVGIG (reference sequence). CDR3 sequence: CAWSPGLAHRSQYF. The CDR3 DNA reads TGTGCCTGGAGCCCGGGACTAGCTCATAGGTCCCAGTACTTC. The complete variable domain, with remaining parts taken from reference TRBV30 and TRBJ2-5, reads SQTIHQWPATLVQPVGSPLSLECTVEGTSNPNLYWYRQAAGRGLQLLFYSVGIGQISSEVPQNLSASRPQDRQFILSSKKLLLSDSGFYLCAWSPGLAHRSQYFGPGTRLLVL.

This sequence joins TRBV6-6 and TRBJ2-5; maybe TRBD2 (5 bases). Germline loops: CDR1 MNHNY, CDR2 SVGAGI (reference sequence). The CDR3 contains 14 residues. V was clipped by 2 bases and J by 1 base, with 8 bases between them. CDR3 coding DNA: TGTGCCAGCAGTTACGATGGAGGCCAAGAGACCCAGTACTTC. Translated, it gives CASSYDGGQETQYF.

Note on this clone: At one of its ends the junction is not consistent with the germline gene, which may arise from a read error. J is TRBJ2-2 and V is TRBV4-1; the match to TRBD1 covers 8 bases. CDR1 and CDR2 from the germline V gene are MGHRA and YSYEKL. The CDR3 covers 16 residues. The CDR3 coding sequence is TGCGCTAGCAGCCTTACACAGGGGGTAGAAGCCGGGGAGCTGTTTTTT. Protein product: CASSLTQGVEAGELFF.

For the CDR3, the DNA is TGTGCCAGTGAAAGGGACAGGGGATACGTTCAGTACTTC. Encoded protein: CASERDRGYVQYF. This sequence joins TRBV19 and TRBJ2-4; 10 bases are a match to TRBD1. Looked up from germline, CDR1 is LNHDA and CDR2 is SQIVND (reference sequence). The CDR3 is 13 residues long. The junction had 9 bases not matched to a gene; V was cut back by 8 bases and J by 11 bases.

The V call is TRBV2, the J call TRBJ2-3; 9 positions match TRBD2. Looked up from germline, CDR1 is SNHLY and CDR2 is FYNNEI. The CDR3 is made up of 15 amino acids. The trim removed 7 bases at V and 4 bases at J, leaving 9 bases unmatched. DNA for the CDR3: TGTGCCAGCACCCGCGGGCGGGGGGGCGCAGATACGCAGTATTTT. It codes for CASTRGRGGADTQYF. Based on the CDR3 plus reference TRBV2 and TRBJ2-3, the full variable domain is EPEVTQTPSHQVTQMGQEVILRCVPISNHLYFYWYRQILGQKVEFLVSFYNNEISEKSEIFDDQFSVERPDGSNFTLKIRSTKLEDSAMYFCASTRGRGGADTQYFGPGTRLTVL.

The CDR3 sequence: CASSLTNDRGLGGETQYF. In nucleotides, the CDR3 is TGTGCCAGCAGCTTAACGAATGACCGAGGACTCGGCGGAGAGACCCAGTACTTC. The rearrangement joins TRBV7-3 to TRBJ2-5; D perhaps matches TRBD2 (5 bases). From germline, CDR1 is SGHTA and CDR2 FQGTGA. The V end was cut by 0 bases, the J end by 4 bases, with 21 bases between. The CDR3 runs to 18 residues.

For this clone: Other DNA sequences in the sample encode the same CDR3. The chain combines TRBV29-1 with TRBJ2-7, with D possibly TRBD1 on 6 matching bases. Trimming took 4 bases from V and 2 from J, leaving 9 bases between them. Germline CDR1 SQVTM, CDR2 ANQGSEA. The CDR3 covers 12 residues. The CDR3 DNA sequence: TGCAGCGTTGGCACAGGGACCTACGAGCAGTACTTC. Protein: CSVGTGTYEQYF.

V is TRBV28 and J is TRBJ2-5; TRBD2 aligns across 7 bases. The DNA end favors TRBJ2-7, so the J call may be wrong. The CDR3 extends over 12 amino acids. CDR1 is MDHEN and CDR2 is SYDVKM in the germline V gene. The CDR3 is CASNTGGYEQYF. CDR3 DNA: TGTGCCAGCAATACCGGGGGGTACGAGCAGTACTTC.

J is TRBJ2-2 and V is TRBV29-1; tentative D call: TRBD2 (5 bases). V shed 7 bases and J shed 0 bases, with 12 bases lying between them. In germline, CDR1 is SQVTM, CDR2 ANQGSEA. The CDR3 spans 14 residues. Here the CDR3 reads CSAGVGANTGELFF. CDR3 nucleotide sequence: TGCAGCGCCGGGGTTGGGGCGAACACCGGGGAGCTGTTTTTT.

This clone has a handful of counts. V usage is TRBV6-1 and J usage is TRBJ2-7; D may be TRBD1 (5 bases). Germline-derived CDR1 and CDR2 are MNHNS and SASEGT. Deletions cut 3 bases from V and 6 bases from J, with 12 bases between. The CDR3 is made up of 13 amino acids. CDR3 region: CASSDYPRVEQYF. In nucleotides, the CDR3 is TGTGCCAGCAGTGATTACCCCAGGGTCGAGCAGTACTTC.

Comments on this clone: Given the absence of the conserved phenylalanine or tryptophan at the CDR3 end, a read error is likely. No DNA is shown, since the ends of the CDR3 on it are uncertain; the CDR3 is the one TCRdb lists. The chain's CDR3 is CASSEVGTSDRI. V is TRBV2 and J is TRBJ2-4; the table assigns TRBD2, which was not confirmed against the DNA. The CDR3 spans 12 amino acids, including both terminal residues. The germline CDR1 and CDR2 sequences are SNHLY and FYNNEI.

This clone has a handful of counts. The CDR3 coding sequence is TGTGCCTGGAGAGGGGCCTACAATGAGCAGTTCTTC. Translating gives CAWRGAYNEQFF. The gene calls are TRBV30 and TRBJ2-1; D is perhaps TRBD1 (5 bases). The CDR3 runs to 12 residues. V shed 3 bases and J shed 2 bases, with 5 bases lying between them. The V gene's germline CDR1 is GTSNPN and CDR2 SVGIG (reference sequence).

This clone was recorded only once. The chain has TRBV5-4 and TRBJ1-1, with D maybe TRBD1 (6 bases). The V gene's germline CDR1 is SGHNT and CDR2 YYREEE (reference sequence). The length of the CDR3 is 19 residues. V was trimmed by 1 base and J by 0 bases, leaving 22 bases between them. This CDR3 is CASSLKGTRQVIMNTEAFF. DNA of the CDR3: TGTGCCAGCAGCTTGAAGGGAACCAGACAGGTTATCATGAACACTGAAGCTTTCTTT.

The chain links TRBV19 to TRBJ2-1; D unclear. CDR3 size: 14 residues. Germline V lookup: CDR1 LNHDA, CDR2 SQIVND (reference sequence). V gave up 0 bases and J gave up 4 bases, with 7 bases separating them. The CDR3 sequence: CASSIDPRYNEQFF. CDR3 sequence (DNA): TGTGCCAGTAGTATAGATCCTAGGTACAATGAGCAGTTCTTC.

The rearrangement joins TRBV4-2 to TRBJ2-1; TRBD2 matches 9 bases. With 1 base clipped from V and 5 bases from J, the junction kept 9 bases outside the gene matches. This CDR3 is 17 amino acids long. Germline values: CDR1 LGHNA, CDR2 YNFKEQ. As DNA, the CDR3 is TGTGCCAGCAGCCAAGCTACGAAGCGGGAGGCGGACAATGAGCAGTTCTTC. Amino acid sequence: CASSQATKREADNEQFF.